The clone carrying this T cell receptor (beta chain) was found many times. The antigen is undetermined. These data belong to a study of T cells in Graves' hyperthyroidism and ophthalmopathy. Study results and caveats: Within blood appeared most thyroid clonotypes that had expanded above 0.001.

For the diagnoses, clinical symptoms, serum thyroxine and TRAb, thyroid ultrasound and orbital computed tomography were used. The PBMCs were sourced from fresh peripheral blood (about 9.7 ml). The investigators amplified TCR beta CDR3 regions from RNA transcripts. In the first-round RT-PCR of the TCR CDR3, the HTBI primer set was used. TCRdb reanalysed the multiplex PCR reads using MiXCR and keeps one entry per CDR3 protein. Here the sample spans 530,000 or so distinct CDR3 sequences, about 24% being singletons. CDR1 is SGHAT and CDR2 is FQDESV in the germline V gene (reference sequence). This CDR3 comprises 16 residues. The V gene end was trimmed by 3 bases and the J gene end by 4 bases; junction bases not matched to a gene: 10.

The sample taken for sequencing was blood. The chain joins TRBV11-1 to TRBJ1-1; 8 nucleotides line up with TRBD1. The receptor was derived from a woman in her twenties or thirties with Graves' ophthalmopathy. The CDR3: CASSFFEGQGGTEAFF. CDR3 DNA: TGTGCCAGCAGCTTTTTTGAAGGACAGGGAGGCACTGAAGCTTTCTTT.